Given below is one TCR beta chain in context. Its antigen is not known. Between the trimmed V and J ends, which lost 8 bases and 5 bases, there was a span of 19 bases. In germline, CDR1 is MNHEY, CDR2 SVGAGI. The CDR3 loop spans 15 amino acids. This record comes from a study of cytomegalovirus exposure and HLA in healthy donors. As for the study in general: Of approximately 400 genotyped donors, more than 75% clustered with self-reported Caucasian donors. Study findings and constraints: Most subjects had HLA-A and HLA-B alleles reportedly predicted accurately by TCR beta sequences. Through in vitro validation, three CMV-associated chains were shown to be specific for CMV antigens. Common viral pathogens (according to a later analysis) appeared linked to several of the most significant clusters.

It was with 60 Vbeta and 13 Jbeta primers that the PCR ran. The data were produced by immunoSEQ multiplex PCR, yet TCRdb's version contains in-frame clones alone and is incomplete. The sample holds about 160,000 clones, about 72% seen once. The sequencing input was PBMCs. The rearrangement uses TRBV6-5 and TRBJ1-3; perhaps TRBD1 as D (6 bases). The sequence came from a man in his fifties in good health and CMV-seropositive. The CDR3 sequence is CASSTGSRRRNTIYF. CDR3 coding DNA: TGTGCCAGCTCTACAGGGTCGCGCCGCAGAAACACCATATATTTT.